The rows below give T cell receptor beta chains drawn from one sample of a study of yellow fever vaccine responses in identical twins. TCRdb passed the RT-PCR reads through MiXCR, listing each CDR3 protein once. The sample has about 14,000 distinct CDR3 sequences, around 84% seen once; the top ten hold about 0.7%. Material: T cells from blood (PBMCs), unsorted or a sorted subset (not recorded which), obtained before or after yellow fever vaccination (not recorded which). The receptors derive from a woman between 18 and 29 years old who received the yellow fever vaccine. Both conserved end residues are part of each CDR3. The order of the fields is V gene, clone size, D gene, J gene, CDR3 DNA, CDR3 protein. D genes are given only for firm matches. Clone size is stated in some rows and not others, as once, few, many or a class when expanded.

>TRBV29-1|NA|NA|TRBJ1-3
TGCAGCGCCATTATCTTCCCCGGGGCCATCTCTGGAAACACCATATATTTT
CSAIIFPGAISGNTIYF
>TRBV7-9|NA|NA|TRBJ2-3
TGTGCCAGCAGCTTAGCGAAGCTCACAGATACGCAGTATTTT
CASSLAKLTDTQYF
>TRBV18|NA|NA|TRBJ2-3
TGTGCCAGCTCACTATCAGGGTCAGATACGCAGTATTTT
CASSLSGSDTQYF
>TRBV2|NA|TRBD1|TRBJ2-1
TGTGCCAGCAGTGAAGAGGGGGCATACAATGAGCAGTTCTTC
CASSEEGAYNEQFF
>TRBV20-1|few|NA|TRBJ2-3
TGCAGTGCGCCCCGAGTAGACCTCACAGATACGCAGTATTTT
CSAPRVDLTDTQYF
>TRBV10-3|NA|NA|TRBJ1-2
TGTGCCATCAGTGAGTCTCAGGTCAACTATGGCTACACCTTC
CAISESQVNYGYTF
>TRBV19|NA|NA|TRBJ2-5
TGTGCCAGTAGTATAAGGACGCAACAAGAGACCCAGTACTTC
CASSIRTQQETQYF
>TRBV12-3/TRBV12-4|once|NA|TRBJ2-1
TGTGCCAGCAGTCCCGAGCTAGGCTATCAGGGTTACAATGAGCAGTTCTTC
CASSPELGYQGYNEQFF
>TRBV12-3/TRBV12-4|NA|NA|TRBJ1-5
TGTGCCAGCAGTTTTAGACAGAGCGGTAATCAGCCCCAGCATTTT
CASSFRQSGNQPQHF
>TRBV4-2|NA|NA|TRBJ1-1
TGTGCCAGCAGCCAAGATAGGGTGATGAACACTGAAGCTTTCTTT
CASSQDRVMNTEAFF
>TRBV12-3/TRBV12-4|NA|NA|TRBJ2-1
TGTGCCAGCAGTTTACGGACCTACAATGAGCAGTTCTTC
CASSLRTYNEQFF
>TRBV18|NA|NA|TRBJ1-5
TGTGCCAGCTCACCAGGAGAGGGATTGCCCCAGCATTTT
CASSPGEGLPQHF
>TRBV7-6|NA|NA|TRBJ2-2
TGTGCCAGCAGCTCACCTGGGGACGGGGAGCTGTTTTTT
CASSSPGDGELFF
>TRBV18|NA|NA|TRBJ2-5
TGTGCCAGCTCACCGTTGAACCCGGGCCTCCAAGAGACCCAGTACTTC
CASSPLNPGLQETQYF
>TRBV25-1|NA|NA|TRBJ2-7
TGTGCCAGCAGTGCAACTAGTTACGAGCAGTACTTC
CASSATSYEQYF
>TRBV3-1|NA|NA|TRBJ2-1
TGTGCCAGCAGCCATGCCGGAAGTGAGCAGTTCTTC
CASSHAGSEQFF
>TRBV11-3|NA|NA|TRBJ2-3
TGTGCCAGCAAACCTTCTACGACTTTTTACACAGATACGCAGTATTTT
CASKPSTTFYTDTQYF
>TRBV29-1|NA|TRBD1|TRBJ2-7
TGCAGCGTTGCCGGGACAGGGAGCTTCGAGCAGTACTTC
CSVAGTGSFEQYF
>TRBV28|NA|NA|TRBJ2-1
TGTGCCAGCAATAATGTGAATGAGCAGTTCTTC
CASNNVNEQFF
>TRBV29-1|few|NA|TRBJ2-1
TGCAGCGTTGAAGGGGCAGGGGCGGATGAGCAGTTCTTC
CSVEGAGADEQFF
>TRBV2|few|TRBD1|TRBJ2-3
TGTGCCATCCCGAGGGGGCGCTCGGTGCTAGATACGCAGTATTTT
CAIPRGRSVLDTQYF
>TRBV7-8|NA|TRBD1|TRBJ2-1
TGTGCCAGCAGCTTATTCGGGACAGGGGCCTACAATGAGCAGTTCTTC
CASSLFGTGAYNEQFF
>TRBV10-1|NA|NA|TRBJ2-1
TGCGCCAGCAGTGACGGCCTACGGGTGGGTTTCCACAATGAGCAGTTCTTC
CASSDGLRVGFHNEQFF
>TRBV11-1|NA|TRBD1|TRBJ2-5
TGTGCCAGCAGCCTCCCTAGGACAGGGGTACGAGAGACCCAGTACTTC
CASSLPRTGVRETQYF
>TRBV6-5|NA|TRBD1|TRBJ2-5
TGTGCCAGCAGTTACGCCAGCGGACAGGGACAAGAGACCCAGTACTTC
CASSYASGQGQETQYF
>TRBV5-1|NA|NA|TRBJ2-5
TGCGCCAGCAGCTTGTTGCGGGACGGGGAGACCCAGTACTTC
CASSLLRDGETQYF
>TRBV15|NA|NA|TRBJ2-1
TGTGCCACCAGCAGAGTGGTTCTAGTAGGCAATGAGCAGTTCTTC
CATSRVVLVGNEQFF
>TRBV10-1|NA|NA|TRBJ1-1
TGCGCCAGCAGTGATATAGGGAAAGTTGAAGCTTTCTTT
CASSDIGKVEAFF
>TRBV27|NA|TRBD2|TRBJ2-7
TGTGCCAGCAGTCGAATCCTCCCCGGGACTAGCGGGATAAAAGAGCAGTACTTC
CASSRILPGTSGIKEQYF
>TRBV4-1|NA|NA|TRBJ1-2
TGCGCCAGCAGCCAAGACAGGACGAGCTATGGCTACACCTTC
CASSQDRTSYGYTF
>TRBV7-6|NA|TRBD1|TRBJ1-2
TGTGCCAGCAGCTCACAGGGGGTTGGAGGCTACACCTTC
CASSSQGVGGYTF
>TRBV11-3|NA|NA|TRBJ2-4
TGTGCCAGCAGCTTAGTAGCGACTACCAAAAACATTCAGTACTTC
CASSLVATTKNIQYF
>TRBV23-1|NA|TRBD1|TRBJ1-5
TGCGCCAGCAGAGGACTAACAGGGGGCAATCAGCCCCAGCATTTT
CASRGLTGGNQPQHF
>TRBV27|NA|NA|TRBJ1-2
TGTGCCAGCAGTTTATCACCTACAGGGTATGGCTACACCTTC
CASSLSPTGYGYTF
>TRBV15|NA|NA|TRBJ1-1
TGTGCCACCAGCAGAGATACTGAGAGCTTCTCTGAAGCTTTCTTT
CATSRDTESFSEAFF
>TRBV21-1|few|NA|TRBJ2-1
TGTGCCAGCACCTCACTCGGGGGAGCGGGAGACGAAGGGGATGAGCAGTTCTTC
CASTSLGGAGDEGDEQFF
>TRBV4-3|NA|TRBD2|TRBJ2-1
TGCGCCAGCAGCCAAGATCTAGTTTGGACTAGCGGGGGAAATGAGCAGTTCTTC
CASSQDLVWTSGGNEQFF
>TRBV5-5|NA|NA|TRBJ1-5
TGTGCCAGCACCGAACCGGGACGTGGAAACAATCAGCCCCAGCATTTT
CASTEPGRGNNQPQHF
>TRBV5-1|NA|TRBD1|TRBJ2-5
TGCGCCAGCAGGATGCAGGGGGCCCCCCAAGAGACCCAGTACTTC
CASRMQGAPQETQYF
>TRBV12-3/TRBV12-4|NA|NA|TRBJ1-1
TGTGCCAGCAGTTTAAGGGACATGAACACTGAAGCTTTCTTT
CASSLRDMNTEAFF
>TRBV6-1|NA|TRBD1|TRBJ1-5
TGTGCCAGCAGGCAGGGACAGGGGGCGGGCAATCAGCCCCAGCATTTT
CASRQGQGAGNQPQHF
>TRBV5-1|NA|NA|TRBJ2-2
TGCGCCAGCAGCCCGGCCCGGAGCGGGGAGCTGTTTTTT
CASSPARSGELFF
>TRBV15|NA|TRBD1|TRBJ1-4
TGTGCCACCAGCAGAGATCTCGGGACAGCAACTAATGAAAAACTGTTTTTT
CATSRDLGTATNEKLFF
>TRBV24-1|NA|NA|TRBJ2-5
TGTGCCACCAGTGATTTCCTGGGGGAGACCCAGTACTTC
CATSDFLGETQYF
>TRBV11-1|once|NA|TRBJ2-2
TGTGCCAGCAGCTTTCGGCCCGGAAACACCGGGGAGCTGTTTTTT
CASSFRPGNTGELFF